The text below deals with one T cell receptor (beta chain). Its antigen is not known. This specimen comes from a study of cytomegalovirus exposure and HLA in healthy donors. General study points: Cytomegalovirus status was reportedly diagnosed by the classifier with high sensitivity and specificity. There was a cluster of highly shared sequence variants that was likely a sequencing artifact. In an earlier analysis, most TCR beta V segments were productive about 87% or about 30% of the time.

Primers included in the PCR were 60 Vbeta and 13 Jbeta primers. TCRdb keeps only in-frame clones here, not all; method: immunoSEQ multiplex PCR. The repertoire holds 35,000 to 45,000 clones, 50% seen once, with around 10% in the top ten. Healthy bone marrow donors supplied every sample. Germline loops: CDR1 LNHDA, CDR2 SQIVND (reference sequence). The ends were cut back, 5 bases at V and 0 bases at J, with 14 bases in the middle. This CDR3 comprises 16 residues. The clonotype originates from a human donor in good health. The rearrangement joins TRBV19 to TRBJ2-1; no clear D gene. Sequenced material: PBMCs. CDR3 amino acids: CASSAAARSSYNEQFF. CDR3 nucleotides: TGTGCCAGTAGTGCCGCGGCTAGGAGCTCCTACAATGAGCAGTTCTTC.